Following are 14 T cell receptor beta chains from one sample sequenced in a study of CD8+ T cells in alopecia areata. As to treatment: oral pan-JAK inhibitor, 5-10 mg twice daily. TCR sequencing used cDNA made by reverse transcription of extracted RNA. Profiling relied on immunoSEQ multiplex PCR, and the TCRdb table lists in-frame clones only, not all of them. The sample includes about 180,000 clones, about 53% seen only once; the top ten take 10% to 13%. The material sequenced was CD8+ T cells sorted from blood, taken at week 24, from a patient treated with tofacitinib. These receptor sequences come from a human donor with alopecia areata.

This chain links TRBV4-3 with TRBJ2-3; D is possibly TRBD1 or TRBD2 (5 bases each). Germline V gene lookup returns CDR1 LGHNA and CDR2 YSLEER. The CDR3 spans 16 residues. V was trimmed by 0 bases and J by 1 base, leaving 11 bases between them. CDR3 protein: CASSQDGRGGTDTQYF. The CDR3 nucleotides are TGCGCCAGCAGCCAAGATGGACGGGGCGGCACAGATACGCAGTATTTT.

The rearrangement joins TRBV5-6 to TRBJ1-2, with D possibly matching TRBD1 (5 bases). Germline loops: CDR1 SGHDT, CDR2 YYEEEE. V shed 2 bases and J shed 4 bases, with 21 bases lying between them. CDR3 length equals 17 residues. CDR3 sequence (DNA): TGTGCCAGCAGCTTATGGGACGTCCGCCGTGACTTCTATGGCTACACCTTC. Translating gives CASSLWDVRRDFYGYTF.

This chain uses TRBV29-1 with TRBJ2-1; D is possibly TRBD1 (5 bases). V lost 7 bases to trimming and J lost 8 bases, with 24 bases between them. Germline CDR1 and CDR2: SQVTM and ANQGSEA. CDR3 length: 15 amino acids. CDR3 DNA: TGCAGCGCCTCTGATTTAAGCTCCCAGGGCCATGAGCAGTTCTTC. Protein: CSASDLSSQGHEQFF.

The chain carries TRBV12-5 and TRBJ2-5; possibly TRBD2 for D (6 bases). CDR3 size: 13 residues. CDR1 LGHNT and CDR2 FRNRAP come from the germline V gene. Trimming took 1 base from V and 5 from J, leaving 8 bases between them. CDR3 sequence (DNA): TGTGCTAGTGGTTTGGACGGGGGTGAGACCCAGTACTTC. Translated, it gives CASGLDGGETQYF.

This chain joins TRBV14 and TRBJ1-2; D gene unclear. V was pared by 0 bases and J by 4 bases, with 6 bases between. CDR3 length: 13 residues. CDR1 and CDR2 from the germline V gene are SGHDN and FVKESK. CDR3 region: CASSQERLYGYTF. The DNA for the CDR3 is TGTGCCAGCAGCCAAGAGAGGCTCTATGGCTACACCTTC.

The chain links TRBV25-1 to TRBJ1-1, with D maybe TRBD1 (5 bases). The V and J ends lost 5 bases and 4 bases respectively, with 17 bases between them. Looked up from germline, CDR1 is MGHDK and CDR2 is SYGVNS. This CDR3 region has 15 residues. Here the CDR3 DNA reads TGTGCCAGCAGTCGAGTCCAGGGTTGGGGCACTGAAGCTTTCTTT. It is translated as CASSRVQGWGTEAFF.

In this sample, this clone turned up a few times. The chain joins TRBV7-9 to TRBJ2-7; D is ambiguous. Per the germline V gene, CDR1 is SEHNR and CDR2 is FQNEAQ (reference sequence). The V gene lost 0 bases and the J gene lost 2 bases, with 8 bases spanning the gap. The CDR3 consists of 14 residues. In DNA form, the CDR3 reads TGTGCCAGCAGCTTAGCAGGGCAAACCTACGAGCAGTACTTC. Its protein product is CASSLAGQTYEQYF.

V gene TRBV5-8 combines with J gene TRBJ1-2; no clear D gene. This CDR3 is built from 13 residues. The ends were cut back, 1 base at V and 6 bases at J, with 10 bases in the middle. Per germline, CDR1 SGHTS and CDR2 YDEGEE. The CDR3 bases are TGTGCCAGCAGCTTGAGAGGCGATGATGGCTACACCTTC. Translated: CASSLRGDDGYTF. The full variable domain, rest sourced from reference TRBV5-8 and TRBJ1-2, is EAGVTQSPTHLIKTRGQQATLRCSPISGHTSVYWYQQALGLGLQFLLWYDEGEERNRGNFPPRFSGRQFPNYSSELNVNALELEDSALYLCASSLRGDDGYTFGSGTRLTVV.

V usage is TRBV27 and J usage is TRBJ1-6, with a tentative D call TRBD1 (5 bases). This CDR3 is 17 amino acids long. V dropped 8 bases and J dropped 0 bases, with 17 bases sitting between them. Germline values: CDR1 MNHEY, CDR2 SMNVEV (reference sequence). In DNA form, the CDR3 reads TGTGCCAGCGGCAGGGTAATTCGGAGCTCCTATAATTCACCCCTCCACTTT. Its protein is CASGRVIRSSYNSPLHF.

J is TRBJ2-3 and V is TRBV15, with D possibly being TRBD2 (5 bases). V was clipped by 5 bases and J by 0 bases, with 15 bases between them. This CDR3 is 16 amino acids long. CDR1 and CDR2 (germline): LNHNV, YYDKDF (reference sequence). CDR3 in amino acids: CATSEYGELSTDTQYF. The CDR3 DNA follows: TGTGCCACCAGCGAGTATGGGGAGCTAAGCACAGATACGCAGTATTTT. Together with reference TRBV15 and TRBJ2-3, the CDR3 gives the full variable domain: DAMVIQNPRYQVTQFGKPVTLSCSQTLNHNVMYWYQQKSSQAPKLLFHYYDKDFNNEADTPDNFQSRRPNTSFCFLDIRSPGLGDTAMYLCATSEYGELSTDTQYFGPGTRLTVL.

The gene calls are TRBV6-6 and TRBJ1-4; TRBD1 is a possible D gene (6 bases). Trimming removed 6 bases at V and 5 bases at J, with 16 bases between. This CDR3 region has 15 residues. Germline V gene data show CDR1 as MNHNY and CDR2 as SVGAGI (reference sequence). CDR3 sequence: CASSPLDRPNEKLFF. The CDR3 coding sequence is TGTGCCAGCAGCCCACTAGACAGGCCAAATGAAAAACTGTTTTTT.

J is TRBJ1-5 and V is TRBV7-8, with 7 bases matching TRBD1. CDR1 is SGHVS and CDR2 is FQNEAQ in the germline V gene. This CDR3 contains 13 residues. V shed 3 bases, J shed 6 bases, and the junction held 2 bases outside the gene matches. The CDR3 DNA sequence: TGTGCCAGCAGCTTGGAGGGGGCTCAGCCCCAGCATTTT. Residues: CASSLEGAQPQHF.

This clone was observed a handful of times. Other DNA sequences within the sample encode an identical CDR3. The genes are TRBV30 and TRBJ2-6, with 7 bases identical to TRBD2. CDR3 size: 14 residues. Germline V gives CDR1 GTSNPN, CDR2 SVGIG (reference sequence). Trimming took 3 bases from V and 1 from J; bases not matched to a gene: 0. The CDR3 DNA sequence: TGTGCCTGGAGCGGGGGGTCTGGGGCCAACGTCCTGACTTTC. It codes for CAWSGGSGANVLTF.

In DNA, the CDR3 is TGCGCCAGCAGCCAGAGGCACAGCCAAGAGACCCAGTACTTC. It specifies CASSQRHSQETQYF. The V gene is TRBV4-3, the J gene TRBJ2-5, with no clear D. The CDR3 length is 14 residues. The germline gives CDR1 LGHNA, CDR2 YSLEER. Trimming stripped 3 bases from V and 1 base from J, with 9 bases between.